These T cell receptor beta chains were read from a single sample in a study of OX40 agonist ivuxolimab in advanced cancers. The data were produced by immunoSEQ multiplex PCR, yet TCRdb's version contains in-frame clones alone and is incomplete. This table has 77,000 or so clones, 85% to 95% appearing once. The material sequenced was CD4+ or CD8+ T cells sorted from blood, taken in a trial of the OX40 agonist ivuxolimab. Receptors were obtained from an adult with an advanced solid tumor such as melanoma, head and neck, liver or kidney cancer. Each CDR3 is given with its conserved first and last residue. D genes are given only for firm matches. Clone sizes are given selectively: once, few, many, or a class where the clone is expanded.

clone size	V gene	D gene	J gene	CDR3 DNA	CDR3 protein
once	TRBV19	TRBD1	TRBJ2-7	TGTGCCAGTAGTATGGCCGCTCCGGGGACAGGGGATTTCGAGCAGTACTTC	CASSMAAPGTGDFEQYF
.	TRBV7-2	TRBD2	TRBJ2-7	TGTGCCAGCAGCTTAGCGGGAGGGCCTTACGAGCAGTACTTC	CASSLAGGPYEQYF
.	TRBV19	.	TRBJ1-1	TGTGCCAGTAGTCTTCCAGCTATGAACACTGAAGCTTTCTTT	CASSLPAMNTEAFF
.	TRBV27	TRBD1	TRBJ1-1	TGTGCCAGAGACAGGGCGGTTCCGAATGAAGCTTTCTTT	CARDRAVPNEAFF
.	TRBV14	.	TRBJ1-4	TGTGCCAGCAGTTCGACAGCCGGGGTTGAAAAACTGTTTTTT	CASSSTAGVEKLFF
.	TRBV4-1	TRBD1	TRBJ1-1	TGCGCCAGCAGCTCCCGGGACAGGGCTGTTGAAGCTTTCTTT	CASSSRDRAVEAFF
.	TRBV7-2	TRBD2	TRBJ2-7	TGTGCCAGCAGCTTATCAGCTAGCGGCTACGAGCAGTACTTC	CASSLSASGYEQYF
.	TRBV6-5	TRBD1	TRBJ1-1	TGTGCCAGCAAGGGACAGGCGGCTTTCTTT	CASKGQAAFF
.	TRBV2	TRBD1	TRBJ1-2	TGTGCCAGCAGGGGAATGGACAGGGTAGACTATGGCTACACCTTC	CASRGMDRVDYGYTF
.	TRBV7-2	.	TRBJ2-7	TGTGCCAGCAGCTTAGTGGGCAGCTCCTACGAGCAGTACTTC	CASSLVGSSYEQYF
.	TRBV7-2	TRBD1	TRBJ1-3	TGTGCCAGCAGCATGGACAGGGGGGGGTACACCATATATTTT	CASSMDRGGYTIYF
once	TRBV11-2	TRBD1	TRBJ2-7	TGTGCCAGCAGCTCCACAGGGGGAGCGTACGAGCAGTACTTC	CASSSTGGAYEQYF
.	TRBV7-9	.	TRBJ1-2	TGTGCCAGCAGCTTAACCACGGACAGTCTGAACTATGGCTACACCTTC	CASSLTTDSLNYGYTF
.	TRBV5-8	.	TRBJ2-5	TGTGCCAGCAGCAAGCTCCGGGACCAAGAGACCCAGTACTTC	CASSKLRDQETQYF
once	TRBV6-5	.	TRBJ1-5	TGTGCCAGCAACCGAGAGAATCAGCCCCAGCATTTT	CASNRENQPQHF
.	TRBV27	.	TRBJ1-6	TGTGCCAGCAGCGCCAGGGAGAATTCACCCCTCCACTTT	CASSARENSPLHF
.	TRBV5-1	TRBD2	TRBJ2-3	TGCGCCAGCAGCCCATCAGCGGGAGAGGTAGATACGCAGTATTTT	CASSPSAGEVDTQYF
.	TRBV19	TRBD2	TRBJ2-7	TGTGCCAGTAGTCCCGCGGGGACTACCCCCTACGAGCAGTACTTC	CASSPAGTTPYEQYF
.	TRBV7-8	.	TRBJ1-4	TGTGCCAGCAGCTTTGACAGCGGAACTAATGAAAAACTGTTTTTT	CASSFDSGTNEKLFF
once	TRBV4-3	.	TRBJ2-4	TGCGCCAGCAGCCAACCCCTACTAGGGCGGGTTAGGATTCAGTACTTC	CASSQPLLGRVRIQYF
.	TRBV5-1	.	TRBJ2-5	TGCGCCAGCAGCTCCTGGGGGACCAGCCAAGAGACCCAGTACTTC	CASSSWGTSQETQYF
few	TRBV6-5	TRBD1	TRBJ2-7	TGTGCCAGCAGTTACTCAGGGGGCCTTAGCTCCTACGAGCAGTACTTC	CASSYSGGLSSYEQYF
once	TRBV27	TRBD1	TRBJ1-6	TGTGCCAGCAGTTTTTCGGGGACAGGGGGTTCACCCCTCCACTTT	CASSFSGTGGSPLHF
.	TRBV7-3	TRBD1	TRBJ1-1	TGTGCCAGCAGCCTAGGCATCGAGGGGGCACTTGGTGAAGCTTTCTTT	CASSLGIEGALGEAFF
.	TRBV10-3	TRBD2	TRBJ2-3	TGTGCCATCAGTGAGTCTTCGACTAGCGGGAGAGGAACAGATACGCAGTATTTT	CAISESSTSGRGTDTQYF
.	TRBV6-5	TRBD2	TRBJ2-1	TGTGCCAGCAGCCGATCTAGCGGGGCTTACAATGAGCAGTTCTTC	CASSRSSGAYNEQFF
.	TRBV7-2	TRBD1	TRBJ2-2	TGTGCCAGCAGCACGAAACAGGGGTTAGACACCGGGGAGCTGTTTTTT	CASSTKQGLDTGELFF
.	TRBV11-2	TRBD1	TRBJ2-7	TGTGCCAGCAGCGCAACCGGACAGGGTAGCTCCTACGAGCAGTACTTC	CASSATGQGSSYEQYF
.	TRBV28	.	TRBJ1-5	TGTGCCAGCAGCCAGGGCAGGGGGCCCCAGCATTTT	CASSQGRGPQHF
.	TRBV5-1	.	TRBJ1-1	TGCGCCAGCTTCCCGGACACAAACACTGAAGCTTTCTTT	CASFPDTNTEAFF
once	TRBV27	TRBD1	TRBJ1-4	TGTGCCAGCAGTCCCCGCTTTCGGACAGGGAATGAAAAACTGTTTTTT	CASSPRFRTGNEKLFF
.	TRBV7-9	.	TRBJ1-2	TGTGCCAGCAGCTTAGGACTGGCGCGGACAGCCTATGGCTACACCTTC	CASSLGLARTAYGYTF
.	TRBV6-6	TRBD1	TRBJ1-5	TGTGCCAGCAGTTACTCCCTAGACAGGGGACAGCCCCAGCATTTT	CASSYSLDRGQPQHF
once	TRBV7-9	TRBD1	TRBJ1-5	TGTGCCAGCAGCTTAGCATGGGACAGGGAAATTCAGCCCCAGCATTTT	CASSLAWDREIQPQHF
.	TRBV5-1	.	TRBJ2-2	TGCGCCAGCAGCATACCGGACAGCTCGAACACCGGGGAGCTGTTTTTT	CASSIPDSSNTGELFF
.	TRBV6-5	TRBD1	TRBJ1-2	TGTGCCAGCAGTTACGGGGACAGGGCCTACTATGGCTACACCTTC	CASSYGDRAYYGYTF
.	TRBV11-2	TRBD2	TRBJ2-7	TGTGCCAGCAAAGGGCTAGCGGGATCCTACGAGCAGTACTTC	CASKGLAGSYEQYF
.	TRBV6-5	.	TRBJ2-5	TGTGCCAGCAAGAGGGAAGAGACCCAGTACTTC	CASKREETQYF
once	TRBV7-2	.	TRBJ1-2	TGTGCCAGCAGCGCATCCATCGGGGATAACTATGGCTACACCTTC	CASSASIGDNYGYTF
.	TRBV25-1	.	TRBJ1-2	TGTGCCAGCAGTGAATCCGTTGCCAGCCAGGGAAGGGGCTACACCTTC	CASSESVASQGRGYTF
.	TRBV30	.	TRBJ2-7	TGTGCCTGGGATGTACGAGGGCGGTCCTACGAGCAGTACTTC	CAWDVRGRSYEQYF
.	TRBV6-1	TRBD2	TRBJ2-5	TGTGCCAGCAACAGAGCGGGGGATGAGACCCAGTACTTC	CASNRAGDETQYF
.	TRBV28	.	TRBJ1-3	TGTGCCAGCAGTGGTCGGGTGGGGGCGGAAGGAAACACCATATATTTT	CASSGRVGAEGNTIYF
.	TRBV9	TRBD2	TRBJ2-3	TGTGCCAGCAGCGTTTTGAGTGCGGGGGCAGATACGCAGTATTTT	CASSVLSAGADTQYF
.	TRBV9	.	TRBJ1-3	TGTGCCAGCAGCGTAGTGGGTAACTTACCAACCTCTGGAAACACCATATATTTT	CASSVVGNLPTSGNTIYF
.	TRBV18	TRBD1	TRBJ2-1	TGTGCCAGCTCACCCTCCGGGACAGGGAATCAGCAGTTCTTC	CASSPSGTGNQQFF
.	TRBV11-2	TRBD1	TRBJ2-7	TGTGCCAGCAGCTCGGGACAGGGGACCTACGAGCAGTACTTC	CASSSGQGTYEQYF
.	TRBV4-2	.	TRBJ1-2	TGTGCCAGCAGCCAAGAAACCGTTCCCCGGGCCAACTATGGCTACACCTTC	CASSQETVPRANYGYTF
.	TRBV6-1	.	TRBJ1-2	TGTGCCAGCAGGATCGGGACTGAGTATGGCTACACCTTC	CASRIGTEYGYTF
.	TRBV28	TRBD1	TRBJ2-1	TGTGCCAGCAGTTTATTCCAGGGGGCATACAATGAGCAGTTCTTC	CASSLFQGAYNEQFF
.	TRBV29-1	.	TRBJ2-2	TGCAGCGTTGAATGGGAGAACACCGGGGAGCTGTTTTTT	CSVEWENTGELFF
few	TRBV27	.	TRBJ2-7	TGTGCCAGCAGTAAGAAAGGGGGCGGGGGGTACGAGCAGTACTTC	CASSKKGGGGYEQYF
.	TRBV7-2	.	TRBJ2-4	TGTGCCAGCAGCTTAAGGGCGGAAAACATTCAGTACTTC	CASSLRAENIQYF
.	TRBV7-9	TRBD1	TRBJ2-7	TGTGCCAGCAGCTTAGGGGACAGAGGCGAGCAGTACTTC	CASSLGDRGEQYF
few	TRBV19	.	TRBJ1-5	TGTGCCAGTAGTATAGCGGGGGTTTATAGCAATCAGCCCCAGCATTTT	CASSIAGVYSNQPQHF